The present TCR beta chain was sequenced within a study of T-cell memory formation after mild COVID-19. This CDR3 is 12 amino acids long. Trimming shortened V by 1 base and J by 13 bases, and 10 bases separated the two germline ends. Germline CDR1 and CDR2: SGHTA and FQGNSA. Study-wide results and limits: Memory sampled before infection contained some responding clones, suggesting cross-reactive memory joined. Shrinking CD4+ clones were chiefly CM and EM; CD8+ ones were chiefly EMRA.

This clonotype was seen only a few times. Its antigen is still unknown. Libraries for TCRalpha and TCRbeta carried sample barcodes and unique molecular identifiers via 5'RACE. Each CDR3 protein gets one entry after TCRdb re-called the 5' RACE reads with MiXCR. The table shows 250,000 to 350,000 distinct CDR3 sequences, with more than 15% occurring only once. The chain links TRBV7-2 to TRBJ2-2; tentatively, D is TRBD1 (5 bases). The receptor's source is a man younger than 35 who had mild COVID-19 (a few samples of this study predate the infection). Cell type and time point are not known. Sequencing was done on a sample of PBMCs or a T cell subset sorted from them (not recorded which). The CDR3 region has the DNA TGTGCCAGCAGCTTAGGGGGCGCCGGGCTGTTTTTT. This translates into CASSLGGAGLFF.